This TCR beta chain was retrieved from a study of CD8 T cells in Susac syndrome. The germline V gene encodes CDR1 DFQATT and CDR2 SNEGSKA (reference sequence). Trimming stripped 6 bases from V and 3 bases from J, with 16 bases between. This CDR3 comprises 14 residues. The authors reverse transcribed roughly 0.5 to 1 ug RNA with random hexamers. TCRdb re-analysed the immunoSEQ multiplex PCR reads in MiXCR, keeping a single row per CDR3 protein. This sample has about 150,000 distinct CDR3 sequences; more than 90% occur once, and the top ten carry approximately 0.08%. The receptor's source is a human donor with Susac syndrome. The specimen sequenced was CD4+ T cells from PBMCs. This chain joins TRBV20-1 and TRBJ2-3; tentatively, D is TRBD2 (5 bases). CDR3 sequence reads: CSAAGQRETDTQYF. CDR3 DNA: TGCAGTGCGGCCGGGCAGAGGGAAACAGATACGCAGTATTTT.